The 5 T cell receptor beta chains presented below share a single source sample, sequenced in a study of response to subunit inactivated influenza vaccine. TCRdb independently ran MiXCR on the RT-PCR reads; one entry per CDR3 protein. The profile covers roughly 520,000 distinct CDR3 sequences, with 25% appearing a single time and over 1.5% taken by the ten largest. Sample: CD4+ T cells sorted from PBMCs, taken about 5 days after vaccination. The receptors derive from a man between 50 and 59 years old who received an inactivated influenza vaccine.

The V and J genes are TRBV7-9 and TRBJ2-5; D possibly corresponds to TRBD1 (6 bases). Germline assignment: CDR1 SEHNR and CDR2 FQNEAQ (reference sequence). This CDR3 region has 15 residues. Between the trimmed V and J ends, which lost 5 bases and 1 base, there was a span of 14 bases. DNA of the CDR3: TGTGCCAGCAGCCCTCGGACAGTATCCCAAGAGACCCAGTACTTC. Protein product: CASSPRTVSQETQYF.

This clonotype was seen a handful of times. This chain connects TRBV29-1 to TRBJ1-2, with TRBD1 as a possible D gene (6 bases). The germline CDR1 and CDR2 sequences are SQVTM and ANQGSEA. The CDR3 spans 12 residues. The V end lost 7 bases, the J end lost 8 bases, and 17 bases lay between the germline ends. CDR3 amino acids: CSGTTGWGGYTF. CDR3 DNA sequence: TGCAGCGGGACCACAGGGTGGGGAGGCTACACCTTC.

For the CDR3, the DNA is TGTGCCAGCACTGTAATTGGACAGCACTACAATGAGCAGTTCTTC. It is translated as CASTVIGQHYNEQFF. This rearrangement joins TRBV12-3 or TRBV12-4 to TRBJ2-1; a weak D match, TRBD1 (6 bases). The CDR3 extends over 15 amino acids. Trimming shortened V by 7 bases and J by 3 bases, and 16 bases separated the two germline ends.

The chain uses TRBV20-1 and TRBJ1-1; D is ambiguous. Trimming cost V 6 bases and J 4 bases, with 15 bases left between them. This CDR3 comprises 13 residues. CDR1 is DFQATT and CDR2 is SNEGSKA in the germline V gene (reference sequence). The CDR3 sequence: CSAEAGWGTEAFF. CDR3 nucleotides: TGCAGTGCGGAAGCGGGCTGGGGCACTGAAGCTTTCTTT.

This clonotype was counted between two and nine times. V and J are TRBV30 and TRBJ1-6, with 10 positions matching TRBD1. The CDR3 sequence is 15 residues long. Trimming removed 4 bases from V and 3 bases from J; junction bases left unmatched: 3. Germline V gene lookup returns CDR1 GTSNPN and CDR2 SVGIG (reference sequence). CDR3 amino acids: CAWMRTGGYNSPLHF. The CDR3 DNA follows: TGTGCCTGGATGAGGACAGGGGGCTATAATTCACCCCTCCACTTT.